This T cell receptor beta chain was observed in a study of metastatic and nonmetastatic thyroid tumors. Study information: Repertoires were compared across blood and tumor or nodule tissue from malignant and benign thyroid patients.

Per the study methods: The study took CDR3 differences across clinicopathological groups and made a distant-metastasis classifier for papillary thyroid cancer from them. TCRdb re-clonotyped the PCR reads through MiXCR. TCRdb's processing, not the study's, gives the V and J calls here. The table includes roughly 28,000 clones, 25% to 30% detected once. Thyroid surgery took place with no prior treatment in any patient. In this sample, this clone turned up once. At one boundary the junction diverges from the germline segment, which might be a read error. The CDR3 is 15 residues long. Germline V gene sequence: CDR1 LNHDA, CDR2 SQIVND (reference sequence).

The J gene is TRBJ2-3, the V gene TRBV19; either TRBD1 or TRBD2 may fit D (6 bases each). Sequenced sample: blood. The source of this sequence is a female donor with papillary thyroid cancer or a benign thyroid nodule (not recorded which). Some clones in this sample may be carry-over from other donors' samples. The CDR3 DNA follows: TGTGTCATAGAAGGGTCCGGGGGCGATCCAGATACTCAGTATTTT. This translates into CVIEGSGGDPDTQYF.